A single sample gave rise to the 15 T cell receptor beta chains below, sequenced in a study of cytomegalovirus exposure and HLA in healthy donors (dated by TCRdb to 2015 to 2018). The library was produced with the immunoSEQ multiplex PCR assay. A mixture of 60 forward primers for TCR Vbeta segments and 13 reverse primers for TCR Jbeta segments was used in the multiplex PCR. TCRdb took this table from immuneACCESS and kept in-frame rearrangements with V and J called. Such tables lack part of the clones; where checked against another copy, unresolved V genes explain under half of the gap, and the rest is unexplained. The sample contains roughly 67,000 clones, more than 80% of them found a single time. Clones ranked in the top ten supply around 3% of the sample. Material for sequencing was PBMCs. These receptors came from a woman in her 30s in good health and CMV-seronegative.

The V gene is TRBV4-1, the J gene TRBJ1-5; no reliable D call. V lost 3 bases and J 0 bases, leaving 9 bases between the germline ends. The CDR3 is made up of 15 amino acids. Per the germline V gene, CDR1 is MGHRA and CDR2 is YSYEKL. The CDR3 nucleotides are TGCGCCAGCAGCCACCGCGGTAATAGCAATCAGCCCCAGCATTTT. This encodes CASSHRGNSNQPQHF.

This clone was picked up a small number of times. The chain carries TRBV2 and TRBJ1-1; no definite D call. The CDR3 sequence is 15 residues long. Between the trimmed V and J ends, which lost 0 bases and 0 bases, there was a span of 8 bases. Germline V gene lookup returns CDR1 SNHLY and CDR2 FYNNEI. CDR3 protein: CASSEARYLNTEAFF. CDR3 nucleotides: TGTGCCAGCAGTGAAGCGCGTTATTTGAACACTGAAGCTTTCTTT.

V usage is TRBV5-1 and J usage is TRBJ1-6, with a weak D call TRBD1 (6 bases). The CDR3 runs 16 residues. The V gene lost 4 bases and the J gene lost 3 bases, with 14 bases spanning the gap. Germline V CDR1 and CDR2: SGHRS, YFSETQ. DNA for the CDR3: TGCGCCAGCAGCCAGGCAGGGGAATTCTATAATTCACCCCTCCACTTT. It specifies CASSQAGEFYNSPLHF.

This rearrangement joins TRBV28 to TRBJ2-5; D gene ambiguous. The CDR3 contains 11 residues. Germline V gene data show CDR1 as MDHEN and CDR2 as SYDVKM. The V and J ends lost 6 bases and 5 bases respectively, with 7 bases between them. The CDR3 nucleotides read TGTGCCAGCAGCCTACTGGAGACCCAGTACTTC. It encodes CASSLLETQYF.

In nucleotides, the CDR3 is TGTGCCAGCAGCCAAGATATAGCGGGGGGGGCGGATACGCAGTATTTT. Protein product: CASSQDIAGGADTQYF. The chain carries TRBV14 and TRBJ2-3; 11 nucleotides line up with TRBD2. V lost 0 bases to trimming and J lost 6 bases; unmatched junction nucleotides: 5. This CDR3 comprises 16 residues. CDR1 SGHDN and CDR2 FVKESK come from the germline V gene.

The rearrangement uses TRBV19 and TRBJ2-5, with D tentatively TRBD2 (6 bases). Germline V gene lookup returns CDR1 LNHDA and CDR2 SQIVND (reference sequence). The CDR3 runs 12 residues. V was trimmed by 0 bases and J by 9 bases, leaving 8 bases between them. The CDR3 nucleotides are TGTGCCAGTAGTATAGACCGCGGGGCCCAGTACTTC. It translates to CASSIDRGAQYF.

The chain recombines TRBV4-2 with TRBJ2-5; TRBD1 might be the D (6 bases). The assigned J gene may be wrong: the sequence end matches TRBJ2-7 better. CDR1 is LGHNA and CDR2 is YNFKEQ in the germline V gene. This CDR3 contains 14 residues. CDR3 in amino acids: CASSQPGTPYEQYF. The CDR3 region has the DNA TGTGCCAGCAGCCAACCAGGGACACCCTACGAGCAGTACTTC.

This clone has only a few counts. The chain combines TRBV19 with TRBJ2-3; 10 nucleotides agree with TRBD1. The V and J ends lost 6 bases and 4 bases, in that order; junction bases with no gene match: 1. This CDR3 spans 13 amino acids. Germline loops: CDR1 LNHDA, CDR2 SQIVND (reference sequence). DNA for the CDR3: TGTGCCAGTAGGGACAGGGGGGCAGATACGCAGTATTTT. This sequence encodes CASRDRGADTQYF.

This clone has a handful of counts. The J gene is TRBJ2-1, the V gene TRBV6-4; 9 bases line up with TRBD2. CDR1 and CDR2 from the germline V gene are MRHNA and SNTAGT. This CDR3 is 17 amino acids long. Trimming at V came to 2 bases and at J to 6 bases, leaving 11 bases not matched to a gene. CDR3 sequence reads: CASSDNGGGASVNEQFF. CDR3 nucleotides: TGTGCCAGCAGTGACAATGGCGGGGGGGCCTCAGTCAATGAGCAGTTCTTC.

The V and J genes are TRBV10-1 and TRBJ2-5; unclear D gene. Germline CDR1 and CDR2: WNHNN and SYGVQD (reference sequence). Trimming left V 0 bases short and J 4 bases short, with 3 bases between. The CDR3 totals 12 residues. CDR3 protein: CASSESRETQYF. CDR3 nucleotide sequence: TGCGCCAGCAGTGAGTCTAGAGAGACCCAGTACTTC.

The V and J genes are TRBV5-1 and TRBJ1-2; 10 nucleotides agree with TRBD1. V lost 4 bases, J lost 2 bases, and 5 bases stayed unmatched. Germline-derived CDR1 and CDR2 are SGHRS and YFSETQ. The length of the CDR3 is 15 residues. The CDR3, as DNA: TGCGCCAGCAGCGCCACGGGACAGGGGAACTATGGCTACACCTTC. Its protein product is CASSATGQGNYGYTF.

The CDR3 sequence: CASSRDSPQETQYF. CDR3 coding DNA: TGTGCCAGCAGTAGGGACAGCCCCCAAGAGACCCAGTACTTC. J is TRBJ2-5 and V is TRBV28, with TRBD1 matching 7 bases. This CDR3 is built from 14 residues. With 5 bases clipped from V and 1 base from J, the junction kept 4 bases outside the gene matches. Germline lookup yields CDR1 MDHEN and CDR2 SYDVKM.

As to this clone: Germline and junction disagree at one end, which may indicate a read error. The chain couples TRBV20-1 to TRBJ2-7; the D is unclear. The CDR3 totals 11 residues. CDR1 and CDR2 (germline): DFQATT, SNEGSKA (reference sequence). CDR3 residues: CSARSRLEQHF. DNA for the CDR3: TGCAGTGCTAGGTCCAGGCTCGAGCAGCACTTC.

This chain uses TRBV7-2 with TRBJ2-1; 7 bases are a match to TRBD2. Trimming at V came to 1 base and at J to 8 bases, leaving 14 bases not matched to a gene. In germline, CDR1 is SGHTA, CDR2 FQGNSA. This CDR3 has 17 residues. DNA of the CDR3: TGTGCCAGCAGCTTAGGTTACCAGCGGGGTTCGTGGGATGAGCAGTTCTTC. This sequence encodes CASSLGYQRGSWDEQFF.

CDR3 bases: TGCGCCAGCAGCCAAGATGCGAGACCGGGACAGGGGATCTCTGGGGCCAACGTCCTGACTTTC. It yields the protein CASSQDARPGQGISGANVLTF. The chain links TRBV4-1 to TRBJ2-6; 10 bases are shared with TRBD1. The germline CDR1 and CDR2 sequences are MGHRA and YSYEKL. CDR3 length equals 21 residues. Trimming at V came to 0 bases and at J to 0 bases, leaving 11 bases not matched to a gene.